The sequence of this T cell receptor (beta chain) was determined in a study of beta chain features in type 1 diabetes. Germline lookup yields CDR1 WNHNN and CDR2 SYGVQD (reference sequence). The junction had 7 bases not matched to a gene; V was cut back by 3 bases and J by 7 bases. The CDR3 is 14 amino acids. Study conclusions and caveats: Sequencing used cDNA, and cells with high TCR expression could therefore be over-represented. Shortening of TCRB CDR3s, moderate but significant, appeared in all four CD4+ subsets of Type 1 diabetes patients.

Since all of the isolated RNA was reverse transcribed, expressed TCRB transcripts were what got sequenced. Clones were read by immunoSEQ multiplex PCR, and TCRdb kept only the in-frame ones, dropping some. The table lists about 28,000 clones, about two thirds of them singletons, with 2% to 3% in the top ten. This clone was detected once. The antigen remains unidentified. Within the sample, other DNA sequences also encode this same CDR3. Sample: Tregs from blood. V usage is TRBV10-1 and J usage is TRBJ2-3, with TRBD2 identical over 7 bases. This TCR came from a woman aged 30 to 39 with type 1 diabetes. The CDR3 sequence is CASSESTSLNTQYF. The CDR3 DNA reads as TGCGCCAGCAGTGAATCGACTAGCTTAAATACGCAGTATTTT.